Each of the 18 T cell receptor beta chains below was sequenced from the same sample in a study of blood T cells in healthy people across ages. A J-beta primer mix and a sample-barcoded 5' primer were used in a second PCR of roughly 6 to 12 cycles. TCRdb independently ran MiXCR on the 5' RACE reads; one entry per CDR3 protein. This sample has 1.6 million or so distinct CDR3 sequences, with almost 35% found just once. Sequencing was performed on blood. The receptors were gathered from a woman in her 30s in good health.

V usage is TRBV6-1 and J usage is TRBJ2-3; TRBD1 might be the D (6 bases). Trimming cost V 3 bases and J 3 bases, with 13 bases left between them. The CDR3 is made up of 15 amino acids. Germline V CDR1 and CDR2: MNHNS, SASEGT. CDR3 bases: TGTGCCAGCAGTGACCCCCCGGACAGTACAGATACGCAGTATTTT. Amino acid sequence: CASSDPPDSTDTQYF.

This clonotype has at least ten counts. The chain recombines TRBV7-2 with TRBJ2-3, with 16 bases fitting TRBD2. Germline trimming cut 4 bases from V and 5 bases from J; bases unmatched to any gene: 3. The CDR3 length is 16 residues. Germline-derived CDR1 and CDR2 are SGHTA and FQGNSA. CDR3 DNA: TGTGCCAGCAGCTCGGGACTAGCGGGAGGGGGAGATACGCAGTATTTT. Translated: CASSSGLAGGGDTQYF.

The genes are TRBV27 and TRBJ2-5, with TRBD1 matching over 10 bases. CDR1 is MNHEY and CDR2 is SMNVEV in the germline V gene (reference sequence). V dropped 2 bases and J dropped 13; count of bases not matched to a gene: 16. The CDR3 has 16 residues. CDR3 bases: TGTGCCAGCAGTTTAAGGGCGGGACAGGGGAGGAACGAGCGGTACTTC. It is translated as CASSLRAGQGRNERYF.

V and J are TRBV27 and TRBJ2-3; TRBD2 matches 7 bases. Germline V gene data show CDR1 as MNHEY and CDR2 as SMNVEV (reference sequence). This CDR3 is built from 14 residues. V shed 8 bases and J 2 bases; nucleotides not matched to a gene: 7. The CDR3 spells CASGSLATTDTQYF. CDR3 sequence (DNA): TGTGCCAGCGGATCACTAGCGACCACAGATACGCAGTATTTT.

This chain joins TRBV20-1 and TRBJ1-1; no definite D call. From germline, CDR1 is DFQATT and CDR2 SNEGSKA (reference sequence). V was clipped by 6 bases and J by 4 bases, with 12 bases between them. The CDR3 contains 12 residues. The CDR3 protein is CSASETGTEAFF. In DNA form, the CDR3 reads TGCAGTGCATCCGAGACGGGCACTGAAGCTTTCTTT.

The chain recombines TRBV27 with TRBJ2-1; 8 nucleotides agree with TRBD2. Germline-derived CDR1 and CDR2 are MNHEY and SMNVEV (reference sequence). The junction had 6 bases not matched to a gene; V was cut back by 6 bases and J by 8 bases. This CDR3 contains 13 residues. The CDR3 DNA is TGTGCCAGCAGCAAAACGGGGGGGGATGAGCAGTTCTTC. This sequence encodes CASSKTGGDEQFF.

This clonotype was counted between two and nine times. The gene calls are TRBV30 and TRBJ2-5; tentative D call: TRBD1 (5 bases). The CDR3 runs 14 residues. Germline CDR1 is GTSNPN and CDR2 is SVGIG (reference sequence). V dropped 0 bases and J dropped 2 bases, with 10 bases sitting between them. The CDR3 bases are TGTGCCTGGAGTGTACGTCGACAGCAAGAGACCCAGTACTTC. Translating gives CAWSVRRQQETQYF. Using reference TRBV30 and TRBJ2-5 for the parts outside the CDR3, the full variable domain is SQTIHQWPATLVQPVGSPLSLECTVEGTSNPNLYWYRQAAGRGLQLLFYSVGIGQISSEVPQNLSASRPQDRQFILSSKKLLLSDSGFYLCAWSVRRQQETQYFGPGTRLLVL.

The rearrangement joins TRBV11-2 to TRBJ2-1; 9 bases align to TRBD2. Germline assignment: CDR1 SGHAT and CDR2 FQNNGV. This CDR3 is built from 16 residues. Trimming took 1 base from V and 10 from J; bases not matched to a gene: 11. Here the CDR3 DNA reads TGTGCCAGCAGCTTAGGAGGCGGGAGGGCCGGGTACGAGCAGTTCTTC. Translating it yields CASSLGGGRAGYEQFF.

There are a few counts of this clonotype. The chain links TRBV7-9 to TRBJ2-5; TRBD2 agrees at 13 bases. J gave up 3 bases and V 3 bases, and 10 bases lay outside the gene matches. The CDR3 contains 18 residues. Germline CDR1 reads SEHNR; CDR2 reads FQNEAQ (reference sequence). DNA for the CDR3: TGTGCCAGCAGCTTCTTGTCCCCGGGACTAGCGGGGAAAGAGACCCAGTACTTC. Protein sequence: CASSFLSPGLAGKETQYF.

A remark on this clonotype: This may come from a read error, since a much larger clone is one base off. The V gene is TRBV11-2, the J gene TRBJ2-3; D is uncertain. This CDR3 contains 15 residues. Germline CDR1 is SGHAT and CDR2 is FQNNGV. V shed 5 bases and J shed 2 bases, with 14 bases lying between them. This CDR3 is CASSLQLGDTDTQYF. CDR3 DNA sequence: TGTGCCAGCAGCCTCCAGCTAGGTGACACAGATACGCAGTATTTT.

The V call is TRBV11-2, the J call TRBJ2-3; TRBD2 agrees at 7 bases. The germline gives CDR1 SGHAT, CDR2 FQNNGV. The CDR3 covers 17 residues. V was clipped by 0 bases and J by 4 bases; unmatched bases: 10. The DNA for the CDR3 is TGTGCCAGCAGCTTAGATCGATCGGGGGGTTTGGCAGATACGCAGTATTTT. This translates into CASSLDRSGGLADTQYF.

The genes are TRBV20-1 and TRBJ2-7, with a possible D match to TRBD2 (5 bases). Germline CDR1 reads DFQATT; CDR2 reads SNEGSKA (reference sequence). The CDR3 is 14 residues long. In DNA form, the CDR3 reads TGCAGCGCGGGTCGGGTATCCCAAGCCTACGAGCAGTACTTC. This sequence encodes CSAGRVSQAYEQYF.

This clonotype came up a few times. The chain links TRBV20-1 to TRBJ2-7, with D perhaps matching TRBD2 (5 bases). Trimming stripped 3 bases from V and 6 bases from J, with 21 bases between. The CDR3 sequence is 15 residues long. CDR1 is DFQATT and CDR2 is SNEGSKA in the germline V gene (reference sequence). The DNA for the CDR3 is TGCAGTGCTAGGACCCGGGAAGTTGTTCTGGGCGAGCAGTACTTC. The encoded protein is CSARTREVVLGEQYF.

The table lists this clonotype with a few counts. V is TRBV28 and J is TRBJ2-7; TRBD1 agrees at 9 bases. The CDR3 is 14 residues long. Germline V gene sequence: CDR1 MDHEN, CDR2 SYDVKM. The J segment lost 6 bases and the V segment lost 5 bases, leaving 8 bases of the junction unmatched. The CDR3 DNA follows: TGTGCCAGCAGTACACCGGGACAGGGAGGCGAGCAGTACTTC. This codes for CASSTPGQGGEQYF.

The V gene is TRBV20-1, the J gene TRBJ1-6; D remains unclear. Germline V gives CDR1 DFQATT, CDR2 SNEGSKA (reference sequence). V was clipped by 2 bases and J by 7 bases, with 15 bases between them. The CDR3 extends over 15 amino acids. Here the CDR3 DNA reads TGCAGTGCTAGACAGGAGGAGGGAAAAAATTCACCCCTCCACTTT. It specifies CSARQEEGKNSPLHF.

CDR3 sequence (DNA): TGCGCCAGCAGACCCGATGGACTAGCGGCCTACAATGAGCAGTTCTTC. As protein: CASRPDGLAAYNEQFF. V usage is TRBV5-1 and J usage is TRBJ2-1; 10 bases line up with TRBD2. There are 16 residues in the CDR3. With 5 bases clipped from V and 2 bases from J, the junction kept 7 bases outside the gene matches. Per germline, CDR1 SGHRS and CDR2 YFSETQ.

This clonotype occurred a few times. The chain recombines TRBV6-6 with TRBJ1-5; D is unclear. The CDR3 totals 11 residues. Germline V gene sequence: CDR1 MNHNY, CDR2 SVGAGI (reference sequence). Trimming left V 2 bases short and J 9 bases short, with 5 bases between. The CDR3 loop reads CASSYGGPQHF. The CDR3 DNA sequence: TGTGCCAGCAGTTACGGTGGGCCCCAGCATTTT.

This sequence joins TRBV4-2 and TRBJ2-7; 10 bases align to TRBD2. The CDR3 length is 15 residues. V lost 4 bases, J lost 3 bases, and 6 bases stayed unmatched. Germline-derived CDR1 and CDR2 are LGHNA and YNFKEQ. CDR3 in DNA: TGTGCCAGCAGCCGCCAGACTAGCGGGTGCTACGAGCAGTACTTC. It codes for CASSRQTSGCYEQYF.